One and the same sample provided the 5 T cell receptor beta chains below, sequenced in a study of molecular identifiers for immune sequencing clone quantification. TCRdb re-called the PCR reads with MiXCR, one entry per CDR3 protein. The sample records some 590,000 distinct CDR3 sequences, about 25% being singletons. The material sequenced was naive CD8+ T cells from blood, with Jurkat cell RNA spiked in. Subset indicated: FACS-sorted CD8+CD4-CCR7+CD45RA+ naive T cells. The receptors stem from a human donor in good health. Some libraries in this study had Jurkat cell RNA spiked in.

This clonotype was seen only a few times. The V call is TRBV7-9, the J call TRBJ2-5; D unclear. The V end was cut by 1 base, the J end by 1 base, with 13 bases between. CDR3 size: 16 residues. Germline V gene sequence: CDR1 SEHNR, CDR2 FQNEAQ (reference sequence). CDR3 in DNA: TGTGCCAGCAGCTTAGATTGGTCACAACTCCAAGAGACCCAGTACTTC. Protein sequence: CASSLDWSQLQETQYF. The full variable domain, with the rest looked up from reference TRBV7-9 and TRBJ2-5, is DTGVSQNPRHKITKRGQNVTFRCDPISEHNRLYWYRQTLGQGPEFLTYFQNEAQLEKSRLLSDRFSAERPKGSFSTLEIQRTEQGDSAMYLCASSLDWSQLQETQYFGPGTRLLVL.

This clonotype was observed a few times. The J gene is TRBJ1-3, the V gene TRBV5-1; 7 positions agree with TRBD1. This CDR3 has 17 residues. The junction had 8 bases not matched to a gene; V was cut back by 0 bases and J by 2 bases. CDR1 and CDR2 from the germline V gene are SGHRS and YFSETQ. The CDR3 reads CASSLAWEGAPGNTIYF. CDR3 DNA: TGCGCCAGCAGCTTGGCCTGGGAGGGGGCCCCTGGAAACACCATATATTTT.

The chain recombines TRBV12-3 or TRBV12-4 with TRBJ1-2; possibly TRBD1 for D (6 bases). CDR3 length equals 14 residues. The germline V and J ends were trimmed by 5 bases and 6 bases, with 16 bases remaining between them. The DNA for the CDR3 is TGTGCCAGCAGTCCAAAGGACAGTTTGGATGGCTACACCTTC. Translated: CASSPKDSLDGYTF.

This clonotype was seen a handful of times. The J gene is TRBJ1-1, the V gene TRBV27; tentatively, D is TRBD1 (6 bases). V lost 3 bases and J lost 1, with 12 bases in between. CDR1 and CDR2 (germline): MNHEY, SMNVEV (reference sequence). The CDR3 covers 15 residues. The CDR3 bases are TGTGCCAGCAGTTTCCAGACGACAGGGAACACTGAAGCTTTCTTT. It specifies CASSFQTTGNTEAFF.

The CDR3 loop reads CASSVAGGAADTQYF. CDR3 DNA: TGTGCCAGCAGCGTAGCCGGGGGGGCCGCAGATACGCAGTATTTT. The rearrangement uses TRBV9 and TRBJ2-3, with 8 bases lining up with TRBD2. The V segment lost 0 bases and the J segment 4 bases; nucleotides outside the gene matches: 4. The CDR3 has 15 amino acids. Germline-derived CDR1 and CDR2 are SGDLS and YYNGEE.